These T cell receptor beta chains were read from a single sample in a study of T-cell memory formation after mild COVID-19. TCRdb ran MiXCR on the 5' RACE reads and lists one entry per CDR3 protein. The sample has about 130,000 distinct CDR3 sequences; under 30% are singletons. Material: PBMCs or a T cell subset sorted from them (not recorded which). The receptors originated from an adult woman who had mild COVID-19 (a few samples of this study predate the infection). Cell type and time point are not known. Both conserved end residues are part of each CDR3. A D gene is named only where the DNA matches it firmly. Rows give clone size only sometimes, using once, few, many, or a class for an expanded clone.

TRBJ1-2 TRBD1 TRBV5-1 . CASSFSGTGHGYTF TGCGCCAGCAGCTTCTCCGGGACAGGGCATGGCTACACCTTC
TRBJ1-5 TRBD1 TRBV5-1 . CASSPGTGSPIGNQPQHF TGCGCCAGCAGCCCTGGGACAGGGTCCCCTATTGGCAATCAGCCCCAGCATTTT
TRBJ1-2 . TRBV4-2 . CASSQHLDGDYGYTF TGTGCCAGCAGCCAACACCTTGACGGAGACTATGGCTACACCTTC
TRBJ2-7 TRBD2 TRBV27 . CASSSLTGGPLSSYEQYF TGTGCCAGCAGTTCCCTGACGGGGGGGCCTTTAAGCTCCTACGAGCAGTACTTC
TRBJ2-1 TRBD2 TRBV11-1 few CASSFLTSGGYNEQFF TGTGCCAGCAGCTTCCTTACTAGCGGGGGGTACAATGAGCAGTTCTTC
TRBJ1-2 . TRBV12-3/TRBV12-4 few CASSLRPGSDYGYTF TGTGCCAGCAGTTTACGGCCGGGCTCGGACTATGGCTACACCTTC
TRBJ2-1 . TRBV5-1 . CASSLAFADNEQFF TGCGCCAGCAGCTTGGCCTTCGCCGACAATGAGCAGTTCTTC
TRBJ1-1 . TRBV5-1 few CASLRGRGDTEAFF TGCGCCAGCCTCCGGGGGCGCGGAGATACTGAAGCTTTCTTT
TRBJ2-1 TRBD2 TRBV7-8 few CASGELAGALNEQFF TGTGCCAGCGGCGAACTAGCGGGGGCCCTCAATGAGCAGTTCTTC
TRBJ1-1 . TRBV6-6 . CASSYEPGLDTEAFF TGTGCCAGCAGTTACGAGCCAGGGTTGGACACTGAAGCTTTCTTT
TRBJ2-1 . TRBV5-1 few CASSSPGVNEQFF TGCGCCAGCAGCTCGCCGGGGGTTAATGAGCAGTTCTTC
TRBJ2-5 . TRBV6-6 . CASRSGMLRPSGETQYF TGTGCCAGCAGGTCGGGGATGTTACGCCCCTCCGGTGAGACCCAGTACTTC
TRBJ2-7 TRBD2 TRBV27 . CASSDLAGGYEQYF TGTGCCAGCAGTGACCTAGCGGGGGGTTACGAGCAGTACTTC
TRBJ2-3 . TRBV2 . CASSAPADTQYF TGTGCCAGCAGTGCGCCGGCAGATACGCAGTATTTT
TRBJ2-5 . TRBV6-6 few CASSYSAPGSKETQYF TGTGCCAGCAGTTACTCGGCTCCCGGGAGTAAAGAGACCCAGTACTTC
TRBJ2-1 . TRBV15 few CATSREVDEQFF TGTGCCACCAGCAGAGAGGTTGATGAGCAGTTCTTC
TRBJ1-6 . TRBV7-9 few CASSLVDNNSPLHF TGTGCCAGCAGCTTAGTGGACAATAATTCACCCCTCCACTTT
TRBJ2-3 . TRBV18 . CASSPTQPTDTQYF TGTGCCAGCTCACCAACCCAGCCCACAGATACGCAGTATTTT
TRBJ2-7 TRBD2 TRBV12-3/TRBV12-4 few CASSFTSGTYPGGPGYEQYF TGTGCCAGCAGTTTTACGAGCGGGACCTATCCGGGAGGGCCTGGATACGAGCAGTACTTC
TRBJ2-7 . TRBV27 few CASSRRLTYEQYF TGTGCCAGCTCTAGGAGACTGACCTACGAGCAGTACTTC
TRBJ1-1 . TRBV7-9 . CASSPPWDTEAFF TGTGCCAGCAGCCCACCTTGGGACACTGAAGCTTTCTTT
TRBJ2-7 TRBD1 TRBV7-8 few CASSISRTGASYEQYF TGTGCCAGCAGCATCAGTCGGACAGGGGCCTCCTACGAGCAGTACTTC
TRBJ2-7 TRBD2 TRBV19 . CASTLTSGSSYEQYF TGTGCCAGTACCTTGACTAGCGGGAGTTCGTACGAGCAGTACTTC
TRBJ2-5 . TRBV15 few CATSGDTGYQETQYF TGTGCCACCAGCGGCGATACAGGTTACCAAGAGACCCAGTACTTC
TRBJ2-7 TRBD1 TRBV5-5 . CASSSGTGGRYEQYF TGTGCCAGCAGCTCGGGGACAGGGGGTCGCTACGAGCAGTACTTC
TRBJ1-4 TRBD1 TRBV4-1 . CASSRDRGEQKLFF TGCGCCAGCAGCCGAGACAGGGGAGAGCAAAAACTGTTTTTT
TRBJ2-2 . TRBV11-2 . CASSSTSTGELFF TGTGCCAGCAGCTCAACTTCTACCGGGGAGCTGTTTTTT
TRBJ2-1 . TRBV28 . CASSLEDSPREQFF TGTGCCAGCAGCCTGGAGGACTCGCCCCGTGAGCAGTTCTTC
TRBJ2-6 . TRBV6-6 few CASSSTGPSSGANVLTF TGTGCCAGCAGCTCCACAGGGCCGAGCTCTGGGGCCAACGTCCTGACTTTC
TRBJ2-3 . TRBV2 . CASVRSGGRDTDTQYF TGTGCCAGCGTTCGCTCCGGGGGGCGCGACACAGATACGCAGTATTTT
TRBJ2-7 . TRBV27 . CASSSVAVISYEQYF .
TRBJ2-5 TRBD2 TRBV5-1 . CASRSPGLAGVRKETQYF TGCGCCAGCAGGTCACCCGGACTAGCGGGAGTGAGAAAAGAGACCCAGTACTTC
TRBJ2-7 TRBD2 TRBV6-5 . CASSYSRGRAVEQYF TGTGCCAGCAGTTACTCACGCGGGAGGGCCGTGGAGCAGTACTTC
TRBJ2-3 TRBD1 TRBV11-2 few CASSPPGTGGHTQYF TGTGCCAGCAGCCCCCCCGGGACAGGAGGACATACGCAGTATTTT
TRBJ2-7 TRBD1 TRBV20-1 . CSAAGTGAYEQYF TGCAGTGCTGCCGGGACAGGGGCCTACGAGCAGTACTTC
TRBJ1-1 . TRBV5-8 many CASSLGGEAFF TGTGCCAGCAGCTTGGGGGGGGAAGCTTTCTTT
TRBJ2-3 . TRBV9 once CASSVGGTTDTQYF TGTGCCAGCAGCGTAGGCGGAACCACAGATACGCAGTATTTT
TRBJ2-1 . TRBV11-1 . CASSLTSYGNEQFF TGTGCCAGCAGCTTGACTTCGTACGGCAATGAGCAGTTCTTC
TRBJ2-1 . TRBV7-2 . CASSLVGGRFPNNEQFF TGTGCCAGCAGCTTAGTAGGCGGGCGGTTTCCAAACAATGAGCAGTTCTTC
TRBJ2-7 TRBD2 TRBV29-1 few CSVEGLAGAEQYF TGCAGCGTTGAGGGGCTAGCGGGGGCCGAGCAGTACTTC
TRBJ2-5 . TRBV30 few CAWSVLEAGLKKTQYF TGTGCCTGGAGTGTCTTGGAGGCAGGGTTGAAAAAGACCCAGTACTTC
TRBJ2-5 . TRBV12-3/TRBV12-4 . CASSLRGEGETQYF TGTGCCAGCAGTTTACGGGGTGAGGGCGAGACCCAGTACTTC